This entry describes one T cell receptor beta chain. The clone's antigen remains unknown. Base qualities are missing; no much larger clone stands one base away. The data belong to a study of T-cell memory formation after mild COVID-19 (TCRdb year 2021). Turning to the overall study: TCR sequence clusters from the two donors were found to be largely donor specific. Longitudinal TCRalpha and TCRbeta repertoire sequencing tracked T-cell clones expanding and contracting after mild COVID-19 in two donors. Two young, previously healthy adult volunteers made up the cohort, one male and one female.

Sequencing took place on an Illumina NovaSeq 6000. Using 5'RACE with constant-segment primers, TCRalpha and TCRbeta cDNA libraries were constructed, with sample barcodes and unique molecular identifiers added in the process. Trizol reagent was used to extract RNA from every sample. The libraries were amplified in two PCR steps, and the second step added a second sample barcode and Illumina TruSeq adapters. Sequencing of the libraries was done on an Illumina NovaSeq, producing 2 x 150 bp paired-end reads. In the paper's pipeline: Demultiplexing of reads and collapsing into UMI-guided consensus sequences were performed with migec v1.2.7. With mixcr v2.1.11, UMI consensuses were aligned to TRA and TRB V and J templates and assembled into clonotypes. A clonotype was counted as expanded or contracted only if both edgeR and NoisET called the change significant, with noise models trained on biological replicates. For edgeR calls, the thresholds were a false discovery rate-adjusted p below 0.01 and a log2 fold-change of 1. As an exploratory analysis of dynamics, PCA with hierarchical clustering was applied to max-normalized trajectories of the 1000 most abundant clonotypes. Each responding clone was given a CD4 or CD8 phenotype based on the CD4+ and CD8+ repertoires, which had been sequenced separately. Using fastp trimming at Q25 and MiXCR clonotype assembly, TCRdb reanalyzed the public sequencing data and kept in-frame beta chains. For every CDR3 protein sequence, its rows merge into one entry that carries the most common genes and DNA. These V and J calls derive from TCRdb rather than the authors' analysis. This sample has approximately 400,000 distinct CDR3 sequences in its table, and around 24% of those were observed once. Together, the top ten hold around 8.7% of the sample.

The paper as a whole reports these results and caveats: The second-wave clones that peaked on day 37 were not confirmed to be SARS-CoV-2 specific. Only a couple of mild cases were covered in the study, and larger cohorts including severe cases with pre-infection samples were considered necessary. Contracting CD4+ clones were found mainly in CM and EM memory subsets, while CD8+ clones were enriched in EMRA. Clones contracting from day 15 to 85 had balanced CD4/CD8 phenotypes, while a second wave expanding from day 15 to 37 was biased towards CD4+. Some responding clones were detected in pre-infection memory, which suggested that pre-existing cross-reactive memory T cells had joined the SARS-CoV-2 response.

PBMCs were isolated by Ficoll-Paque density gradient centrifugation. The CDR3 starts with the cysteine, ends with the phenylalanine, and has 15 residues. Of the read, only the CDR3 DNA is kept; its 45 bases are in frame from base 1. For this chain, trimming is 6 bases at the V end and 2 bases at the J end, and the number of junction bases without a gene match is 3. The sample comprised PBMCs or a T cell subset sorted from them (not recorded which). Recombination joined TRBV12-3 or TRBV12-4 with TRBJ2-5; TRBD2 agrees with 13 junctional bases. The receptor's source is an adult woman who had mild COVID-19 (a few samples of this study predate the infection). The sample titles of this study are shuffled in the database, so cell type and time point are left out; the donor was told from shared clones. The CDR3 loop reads CASRGTSGEQETQYF. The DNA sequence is TGTGCCAGCAGGGGGACTAGCGGGGAACAAGAGACCCAGTACTTC.